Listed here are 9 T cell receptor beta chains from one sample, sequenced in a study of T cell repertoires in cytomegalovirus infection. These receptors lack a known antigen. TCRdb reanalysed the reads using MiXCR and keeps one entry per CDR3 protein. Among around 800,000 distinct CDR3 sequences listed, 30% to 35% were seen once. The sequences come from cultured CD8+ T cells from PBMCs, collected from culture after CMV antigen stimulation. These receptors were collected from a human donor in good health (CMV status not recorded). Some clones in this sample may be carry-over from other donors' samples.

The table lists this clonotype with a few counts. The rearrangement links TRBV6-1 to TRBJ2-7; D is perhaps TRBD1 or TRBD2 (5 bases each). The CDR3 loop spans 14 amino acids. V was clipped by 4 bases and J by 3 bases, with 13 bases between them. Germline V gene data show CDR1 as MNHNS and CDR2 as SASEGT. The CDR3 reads CASSVGGEIYEQYV. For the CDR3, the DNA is TGTGCCAGCAGTGTTGGGGGAGAGATCTACGAGCAGTACGTC.

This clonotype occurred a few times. The DNA of the CDR3 is TGTGCCAGCAGTCCCTGGCGGGGGTACTCTGGAAACACCATATATTTT. This translates into CASSPWRGYSGNTIYF. The rearrangement links TRBV28 to TRBJ1-3, with D possibly being TRBD1 (5 bases). This CDR3 comprises 16 residues. V was clipped by 5 bases and J by 0 bases, with 14 bases between them. Germline V gene data show CDR1 as MDHEN and CDR2 as SYDVKM.

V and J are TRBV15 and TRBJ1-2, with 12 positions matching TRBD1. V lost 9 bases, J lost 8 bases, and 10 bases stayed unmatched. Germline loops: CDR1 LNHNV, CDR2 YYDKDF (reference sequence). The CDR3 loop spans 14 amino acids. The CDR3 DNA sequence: TGTGCCACAAGGACCGGGACAGGGGGCGACGGCTACACCTTC. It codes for CATRTGTGGDGYTF.

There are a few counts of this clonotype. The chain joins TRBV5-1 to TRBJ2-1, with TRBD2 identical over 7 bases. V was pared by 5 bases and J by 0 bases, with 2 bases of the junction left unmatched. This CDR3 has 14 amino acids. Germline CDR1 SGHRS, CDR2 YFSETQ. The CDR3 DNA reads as TGCGCCAGCAGGGCGGGGGACTCCTACAATGAGCAGTTCTTC. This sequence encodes CASRAGDSYNEQFF. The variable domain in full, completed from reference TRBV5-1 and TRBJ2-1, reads KAGVTQTPRYLIKTRGQQVTLSCSPISGHRSVSWYQQTPGQGLQFLFEYFSETQRNKGNFPGRFSGRQFSNSRSEMNVSTLELGDSALYLCASRAGDSYNEQFFGPGTRLTVL.

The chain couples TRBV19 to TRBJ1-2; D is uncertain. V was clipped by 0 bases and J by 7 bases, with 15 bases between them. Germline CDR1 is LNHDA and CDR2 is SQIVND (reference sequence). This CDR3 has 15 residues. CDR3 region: CASSIDTTGGGGYTF. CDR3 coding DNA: TGTGCCAGTAGTATAGATACGACGGGAGGTGGTGGCTACACCTTC.

DNA of the CDR3: TGTGCCAGCAGGGACCCCAACACTGAAGCTTTCTTT. The encoded protein is CASRDPNTEAFF. The V gene is TRBV27, the J gene TRBJ1-1; D remains ambiguous. The germline CDR1 and CDR2 sequences are MNHEY and SMNVEV (reference sequence). Trimming stripped 6 bases from V and 2 bases from J, with 7 bases between. CDR3 length: 12 residues.

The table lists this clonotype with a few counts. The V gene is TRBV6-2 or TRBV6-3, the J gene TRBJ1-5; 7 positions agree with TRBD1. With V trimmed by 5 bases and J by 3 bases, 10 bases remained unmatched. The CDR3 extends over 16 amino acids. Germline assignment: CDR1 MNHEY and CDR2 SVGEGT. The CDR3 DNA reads TGTGCCAGCAGTCTTCAACACAGGGGCTCCAATCAGCCCCAGCATTTT. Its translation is CASSLQHRGSNQPQHF.

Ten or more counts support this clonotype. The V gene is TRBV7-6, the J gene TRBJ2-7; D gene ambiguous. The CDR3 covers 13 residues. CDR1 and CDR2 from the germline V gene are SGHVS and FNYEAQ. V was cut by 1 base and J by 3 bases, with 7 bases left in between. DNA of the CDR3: TGTGCCAGCAGCTTAGAACACGGCTACGAGCAGTACTTC. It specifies CASSLEHGYEQYF.

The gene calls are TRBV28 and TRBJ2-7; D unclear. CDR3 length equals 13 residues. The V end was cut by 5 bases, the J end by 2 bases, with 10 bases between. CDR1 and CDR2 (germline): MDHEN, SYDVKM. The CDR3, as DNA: TGTGCCAGCAGTCCTGAAAACCCCTACGAGCAGTACGTC. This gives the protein CASSPENPYEQYV.